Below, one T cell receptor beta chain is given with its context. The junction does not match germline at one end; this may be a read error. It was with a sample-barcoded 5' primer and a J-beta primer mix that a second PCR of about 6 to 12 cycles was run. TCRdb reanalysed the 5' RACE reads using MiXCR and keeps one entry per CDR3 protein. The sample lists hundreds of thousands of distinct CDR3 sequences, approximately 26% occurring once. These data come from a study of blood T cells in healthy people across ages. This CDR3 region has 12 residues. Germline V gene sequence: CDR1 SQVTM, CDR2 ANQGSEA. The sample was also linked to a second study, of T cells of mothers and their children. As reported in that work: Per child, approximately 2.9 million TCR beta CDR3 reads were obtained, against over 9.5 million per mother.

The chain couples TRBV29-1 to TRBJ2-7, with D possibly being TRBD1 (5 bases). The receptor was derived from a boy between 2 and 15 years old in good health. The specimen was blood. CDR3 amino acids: CSVEGDSYEQYF. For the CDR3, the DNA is TGCAGTGTTGAAGGGGACTCCTACGAGCAGTACTTC.